The sequence of this T cell receptor (beta chain) was determined in a study of metastatic and nonmetastatic thyroid tumors. Thyroid surgery had not been preceded by any treatment in any patient. Remarks on this clone: Here the CDR3 omits its conserved ending phenylalanine or tryptophan, so a read error is the likely source. The DNA is omitted, as the CDR3 cannot be located on it reliably, and the CDR3 follows TCRdb's listing.

TCRdb re-called the PCR reads via MiXCR. The table lists about 39,000 clones, approximately 17% of them singletons. This receptor was taken from a female donor with papillary thyroid cancer or a benign thyroid nodule (not recorded which). Some clones in this sample may be carry-over from other donors' samples. The source material was tumor tissue.

The CDR3 sequence: CASGYSFG. The chain is built from TRBV6-6 and TRBJ1-5. A total of 8 residues make up the CDR3, ends included. CDR1 is MNHNY and CDR2 is SVGAGI in the germline V gene (reference sequence).